This TCR beta chain was retrieved from a study of glioma-infiltrating T cells. Whole-study results and caveats: Above-expected tissue-blood divergence occurred in all gliomas, most in low-grade ones. CDR3 overlap between tissue and blood was very small.

This CDR3 contains 19 residues. Germline-derived CDR1 and CDR2 are LGHDT and YNNKEL (reference sequence). Trimming removed 1 base from V and 2 bases from J, with 22 bases in between. This clonotype was picked up many times. Its antigen is currently unknown. Using RNA template, CDR3s of TCR alpha and beta were amplified with iRepertoire arm-PCR. Tissue mRNA or PBMC total RNA, 100-400 ng, went into one-step reverse transcription and amplification. TCRdb reprocessed the multiplex PCR reads via MiXCR and lists one record per CDR3 protein. The data show approximately 190,000 distinct CDR3 sequences, with 30% to 40% seen just once and about 19% held by the top ten.

The receptor comes from a human donor with low-grade glioma or glioblastoma, undergoing nonglioma brain surgery, or in good health (not recorded which). The specimen sequenced was glioma tissue, nonneoplastic brain tissue, or PBMCs (not recorded which). This chain uses TRBV3-1 with TRBJ2-3, with TRBD2 as a possible D gene (5 bases). The CDR3 protein is CASSQGKPRLLGFTDTQYF. The CDR3 bases are TGTGCCAGCAGCCAAGGAAAGCCACGATTACTAGGGTTCACAGATACGCAGTATTTT.